These 22 T cell receptor beta chains share one sample of origin, sequenced in a study of type 1 regulatory T cells. These receptors are not linked to any known antigen. In TCRdb, the reads were re-called with MiXCR into one record per CDR3 protein. Altogether about 60,000 distinct CDR3 sequences are present, about 48% being singletons, with the ten largest covering about 2%. The specimen was cultured non-Tr1 T cells, either the whole culture or a sorted T cell fraction (not recorded which). The source is a human donor in good health.

The chain links TRBV2 to TRBJ2-3; D call uncertain. In germline, CDR1 is SNHLY, CDR2 FYNNEI. V was shortened by 9 bases and J by 2 bases, with 12 bases between the two germline ends. The CDR3 is made up of 13 amino acids. The CDR3 protein is CASNSWTTDTQYF. The CDR3 region has the DNA TGTGCCAGTAACAGCTGGACCACAGATACGCAGTATTTT.

The chain joins TRBV7-2 to TRBJ2-1, with D hard to call. The CDR3 consists of 17 residues. V was shortened by 1 base and J by 2 bases, with 15 bases between the two germline ends. Germline V lookup: CDR1 SGHTA, CDR2 FQGNSA. The CDR3 loop is CASSLVPLTRTYNEQFF. CDR3 bases: TGTGCCAGCAGCTTAGTGCCCCTGACGCGAACCTACAATGAGCAGTTCTTC.

The chain couples TRBV6-2 or TRBV6-3 to TRBJ2-7; D might be TRBD2 (5 bases). This CDR3 comprises 16 residues. Between the trimmed V and J ends, which lost 2 bases and 3 bases, there was a span of 17 bases. Germline values: CDR1 MNHEY, CDR2 SVGEGT. CDR3 in amino acids: CASSYRSYAGVYEQYF. In DNA form, the CDR3 reads TGTGCCAGCAGTTACAGAAGTTATGCCGGGGTCTACGAGCAGTACTTC.

V is TRBV7-2 and J is TRBJ1-4, with D unclear. The CDR3 consists of 14 residues. The V end was cut by 1 base, the J end by 6 bases, with 9 bases between. Germline loops: CDR1 SGHTA, CDR2 FQGNSA. The DNA for the CDR3 is TGTGCCAGCAGCTTAGAGAGCGGCGATGAAAAACTGTTTTTT. Protein: CASSLESGDEKLFF.

This clonotype was seen more than once but under ten times. The chain recombines TRBV5-1 with TRBJ1-4, with a possible D match to TRBD1 (6 bases). Germline values: CDR1 SGHRS, CDR2 YFSETQ. This CDR3 is built from 17 residues. V lost 5 bases, J lost 0 bases, and 17 bases lay in between. DNA for the CDR3: TGCGCCAGCAGTACGGGACAACCACTTGCAACTAATGAAAAACTGTTTTTT. Protein product: CASSTGQPLATNEKLFF.

The genes are TRBV20-1 and TRBJ1-1, with 8 positions matching TRBD1. V was clipped by 0 bases and J by 4 bases; unmatched bases: 7. Germline V CDR1 and CDR2: DFQATT, SNEGSKA (reference sequence). The CDR3 is made up of 15 amino acids. The CDR3 DNA follows: TGCAGTGCTAGAGACCGGACAGGGCTCGGCACTGAAGCTTTCTTT. Translation gives CSARDRTGLGTEAFF.

This clonotype occurred a few times. The chain employs TRBV5-6 and TRBJ1-1; 10 bases are shared with TRBD1. Trimming at V came to 4 bases and at J to 0 bases, leaving 6 bases not matched to a gene. Germline CDR1 and CDR2: SGHDT and YYEEEE. This CDR3 is 16 amino acids long. The CDR3 nucleotides are TGTGCCAGCAGCCCCCGGGACAGGGGAGTGAACACTGAAGCTTTCTTT. It yields the protein CASSPRDRGVNTEAFF.

The gene calls are TRBV2 and TRBJ2-2; perhaps D is TRBD1 or TRBD2 (6 bases each). Trimming left V 6 bases short and J 4 bases short, with 18 bases between. Germline CDR1 SNHLY, CDR2 FYNNEI. The CDR3 covers 16 residues. The CDR3 reads CASSLTTGASTGELFF. In DNA, the CDR3 is TGTGCCAGCAGCCTAACCACGGGGGCTAGCACCGGGGAGCTGTTTTTT. Filled out from reference TRBV2 and TRBJ2-2, the complete variable domain reads EPEVTQTPSHQVTQMGQEVILRCVPISNHLYFYWYRQILGQKVEFLVSFYNNEISEKSEIFDDQFSVERPDGSNFTLKIRSTKLEDSAMYFCASSLTTGASTGELFFGEGSRLTVL.

This CDR3 is CASSLTLQPQHF. DNA of the CDR3: TGTGCCAGCAGCTTAACGCTCCAGCCCCAGCATTTT. The rearrangement links TRBV7-9 to TRBJ1-5; D is unresolved. The CDR3 has 12 residues. Trimming shortened V by 2 bases and J by 7 bases, and 6 bases separated the two germline ends. Germline V gives CDR1 SEHNR, CDR2 FQNEAQ (reference sequence).

The table lists this clonotype with a few counts. The chain employs TRBV5-1 and TRBJ1-1; D not resolved. The length of the CDR3 is 15 residues. Germline V gene lookup returns CDR1 SGHRS and CDR2 YFSETQ. V lost 3 bases to trimming and J lost 1 base, with 13 bases between them. The CDR3 loop is CASSWGGPGNTEAFF. CDR3 DNA sequence: TGCGCCAGCAGCTGGGGTGGACCAGGGAACACTGAAGCTTTCTTT. Drawing the rest from reference TRBV5-1 and TRBJ1-1, the complete variable domain is KAGVTQTPRYLIKTRGQQVTLSCSPISGHRSVSWYQQTPGQGLQFLFEYFSETQRNKGNFPGRFSGRQFSNSRSEMNVSTLELGDSALYLCASSWGGPGNTEAFFGQGTRLTVV.

V is TRBV5-1 and J is TRBJ2-7; 9 nucleotides line up with TRBD1. The CDR3 covers 17 residues. J was trimmed by 3 bases and V by 0 bases; bases with no gene match: 10. The germline gives CDR1 SGHRS, CDR2 YFSETQ. CDR3 in DNA: TGCGCCAGCAGCTTGGGCTCTCCGGGACAGGGTCTCTACGAGCAGTACTTC. It is translated as CASSLGSPGQGLYEQYF.

This sequence joins TRBV7-2 and TRBJ2-1, with D maybe TRBD2 (5 bases). There are 15 residues in the CDR3. Per the germline V gene, CDR1 is SGHTA and CDR2 is FQGNSA. V shed 4 bases and J shed 6 bases, with 16 bases lying between them. Here the CDR3 DNA reads TGTGCCAGCAGCTCCAGAGGGTGGAGTGCCAATGAGCAGTTCTTC. It specifies CASSSRGWSANEQFF.

The chain combines TRBV5-1 with TRBJ2-1, with no clear D. V lost 0 bases to trimming and J lost 4 bases, with 8 bases between them. Germline V lookup: CDR1 SGHRS, CDR2 YFSETQ. CDR3 length equals 14 residues. The CDR3 is CASSLGDPYNEQFF. CDR3 nucleotide sequence: TGCGCCAGCAGCTTGGGGGATCCGTACAATGAGCAGTTCTTC.

This clonotype was counted only a few times. The genes are TRBV2 and TRBJ1-6; TRBD1 aligns across 7 bases. Losses at the gene ends were 3 bases for V and 6 bases for J; bases not matched to a gene: 8. The CDR3 totals 16 residues. CDR1 is SNHLY and CDR2 is FYNNEI in the germline V gene. The CDR3 spells CASSERLAGGNSPLHF. As DNA, the CDR3 is TGTGCCAGCAGTGAGCGTCTAGCAGGGGGTAATTCACCCCTCCACTTT.

The rearrangement joins TRBV20-1 to TRBJ1-2; D not resolved. CDR1 is DFQATT and CDR2 is SNEGSKA in the germline V gene (reference sequence). The CDR3 runs 13 residues. V was trimmed by 6 bases and J by 4 bases, leaving 15 bases between them. Written as DNA, the CDR3 is TGCAGTGCCACCGACGGGGTTGGCTATGGCTACACCTTC. Translation gives CSATDGVGYGYTF.

The genes are TRBV20-1 and TRBJ2-5, with 7 bases that match TRBD2. The CDR3 runs to 15 residues. V lost 3 bases to trimming and J lost 3 bases; unmatched junction nucleotides: 10. CDR1 is DFQATT and CDR2 is SNEGSKA in the germline V gene (reference sequence). The CDR3 spells CSASPTPGTKETQYF. As DNA, the CDR3 is TGCAGTGCTAGCCCCACCCCCGGGACTAAAGAGACCCAGTACTTC.

The V call is TRBV13, the J call TRBJ2-7; the D is unclear. The V and J ends lost 3 bases and 5 bases respectively, with 5 bases between them. The CDR3 consists of 11 residues. CDR1 and CDR2 (germline): PRHDT, FYEKMQ (reference sequence). The CDR3 sequence is CASSFLDEQYF. Here the CDR3 DNA reads TGTGCCAGCAGCTTCCTGGACGAGCAGTACTTC.

Here the CDR3 DNA reads TGTGCCATCAGGTCCGGGACTAGCGGGGGGGCGCGCTTGGTTGGCTACAATGAGCAGTTCTTC. Translated, it gives CAIRSGTSGGARLVGYNEQFF. This chain uses TRBV10-3 with TRBJ2-1; 16 bases are shared with TRBD2. CDR3 size: 21 residues. Trimming cost V 6 bases and J 3 bases; bases outside gene matches: 17. Germline values: CDR1 ENHRY, CDR2 SYGVKD.

CDR3 nucleotide sequence: TGTGCCAGCAGCGTAGGTGGTAGCGGGGCCAACTCTGGGGCCAACGTCCTGACTTTC. It yields the protein CASSVGGSGANSGANVLTF. The chain carries TRBV9 and TRBJ2-6; TRBD2 matches 8 bases. The ends lost 0 bases at V and 0 bases at J; junction bases unmatched: 8. The germline V gene encodes CDR1 SGDLS and CDR2 YYNGEE. This CDR3 is 19 amino acids long.

This chain uses TRBV20-1 with TRBJ1-1, with a tentative D call TRBD1 (5 bases). The V gene's germline CDR1 is DFQATT and CDR2 SNEGSKA (reference sequence). With 4 bases removed from V and 0 bases from J, the gap between germline ends came to 18 bases. The CDR3 spans 16 residues. The CDR3 sequence is CSATSLGGNLNTEAFF. The CDR3 nucleotides read TGCAGTGCTACTTCCCTGGGGGGGAACCTGAACACTGAAGCTTTCTTT.

In its sample, this clonotype was seen once. V and J are TRBV19 and TRBJ2-7; 9 positions agree with TRBD2. J gave up 2 bases and V 0 bases, and 5 bases lay outside the gene matches. Germline V lookup: CDR1 LNHDA, CDR2 SQIVND (reference sequence). CDR3 length: 16 amino acids. Written as DNA, the CDR3 is TGTGCCAGTAGTATAGAGGCGCTAGCGGGGACCTACGAGCAGTACTTC. It codes for CASSIEALAGTYEQYF. The whole variable domain, remainder taken from reference TRBV19 and TRBJ2-7, is DGGITQSPKYLFRKEGQNVTLSCEQNLNHDAMYWYRQDPGQGLRLIYYSQIVNDFQKGDIAEGYSVSREKKESFPLTVTSAQKNPTAFYLCASSIEALAGTYEQYFGPGTRLTVT.

Only a few counts were recorded for this clonotype. The chain carries TRBV20-1 and TRBJ2-3; D is perhaps TRBD1 (5 bases). Trimming took off 6 bases at V and 0 bases at J, with 10 bases between the two ends. The CDR3 extends over 13 amino acids. Germline loops: CDR1 DFQATT, CDR2 SNEGSKA (reference sequence). CDR3 DNA sequence: TGCAGTGCCCGGACACCTAGCACAGATACGCAGTATTTT. This sequence encodes CSARTPSTDTQYF.